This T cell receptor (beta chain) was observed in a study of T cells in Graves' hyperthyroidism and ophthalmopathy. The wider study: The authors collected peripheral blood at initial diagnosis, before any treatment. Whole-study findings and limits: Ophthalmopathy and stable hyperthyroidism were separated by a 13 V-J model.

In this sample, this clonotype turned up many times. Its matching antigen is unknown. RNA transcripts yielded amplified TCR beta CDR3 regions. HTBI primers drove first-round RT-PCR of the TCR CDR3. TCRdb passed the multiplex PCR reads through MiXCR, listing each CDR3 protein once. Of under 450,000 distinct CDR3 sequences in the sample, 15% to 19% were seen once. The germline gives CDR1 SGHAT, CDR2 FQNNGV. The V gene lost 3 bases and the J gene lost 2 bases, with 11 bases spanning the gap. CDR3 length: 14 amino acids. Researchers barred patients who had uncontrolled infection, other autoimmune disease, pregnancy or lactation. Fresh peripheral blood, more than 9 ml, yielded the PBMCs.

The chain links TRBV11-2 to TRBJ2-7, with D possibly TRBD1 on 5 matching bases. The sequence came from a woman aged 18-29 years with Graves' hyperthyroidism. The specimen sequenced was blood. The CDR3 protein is CASSFSRVPYEQYF. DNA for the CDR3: TGTGCCAGCAGCTTTTCCAGGGTTCCCTACGAGCAGTACTTC. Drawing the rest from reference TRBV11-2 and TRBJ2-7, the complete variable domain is EAGVAQSPRYKIIEKRQSVAFWCNPISGHATLYWYQQILGQGPKLLIQFQNNGVVDDSQLPKDRFSAERLKGVDSTLKIQPAKLEDSAVYLCASSFSRVPYEQYFGPGTRLTVT.